Below, 24 T cell receptor beta chains from the same sample are listed, as sequenced in a study of T cells in Graves' hyperthyroidism and ophthalmopathy. Amplified TCR beta CDR3 regions came from RNA transcripts. The TCR CDR3 first-round RT-PCR relied on the HTBI primer set. TCRdb redid the calling of the multiplex PCR reads with MiXCR, one entry per CDR3 protein. The table shows hundreds of thousands of distinct CDR3 sequences, with 20% occurring only once. Source material: blood. The receptor source for this set is a man younger than 40 with Graves' ophthalmopathy.

This clonotype appeared many times. The chain couples TRBV12-3 or TRBV12-4 to TRBJ1-6; TRBD1 aligns across 7 bases. J lost 9 bases, V lost 3 bases, and 2 bases had no gene match. CDR3 length equals 13 residues. CDR3 sequence reads: CASSFQGGSPLHF. CDR3 in DNA: TGTGCCAGCAGTTTCCAGGGGGGTTCACCCCTCCACTTT.

This clonotype has a count of ten or more. The V gene is TRBV20-1, the J gene TRBJ2-3, with 9 bases identical to TRBD2. The V gene's germline CDR1 is DFQATT and CDR2 SNEGSKA (reference sequence). The CDR3 consists of 14 residues. J gave up 2 bases and V 6 bases, and 6 bases lay outside the gene matches. CDR3 sequence reads: CSAHSGSVTDTQYF. The CDR3 DNA sequence: TGCAGTGCACATAGCGGGAGTGTCACAGATACGCAGTATTTT.

A few counts support this clonotype. The CDR3 DNA reads TGTGCCAGCAGTTACTTTACAGGGGGCGCCTCTTACTATGGCTACACCTTC. Translating it yields CASSYFTGGASYYGYTF. This chain links TRBV6-2 or TRBV6-3 with TRBJ1-2, with 9 positions matching TRBD1. Per germline, CDR1 MNHEY and CDR2 SVGEGT. The CDR3 covers 17 residues. With 1 base clipped from V and 3 bases from J, the junction kept 9 bases outside the gene matches.

Many counts were recorded for this clonotype. The rearrangement joins TRBV7-9 to TRBJ2-1; TRBD1 matches 7 bases. The CDR3 has 13 amino acids. The ends lost 5 bases at V and 7 bases at J; junction bases unmatched: 5. The V gene's germline CDR1 is SEHNR and CDR2 FQNEAQ (reference sequence). CDR3 residues: CASSPGQANEQFF. The CDR3 DNA sequence: TGTGCCAGCAGCCCAGGACAGGCTAATGAGCAGTTCTTC.

In its sample, this clonotype was seen many times. The genes are TRBV5-1 and TRBJ2-7, with 9 bases identical to TRBD2. The V gene's germline CDR1 is SGHRS and CDR2 YFSETQ. V shed 3 bases, J shed 3 bases, and the junction held 10 bases outside the gene matches. The CDR3 is 16 amino acids. The DNA for the CDR3 is TGCGCCAGCAGCTCCGTGGGAGCGGGAGGAGGCTACGAGCAGTACTTC. Translated, it gives CASSSVGAGGGYEQYF.

The sample holds a few counts of this clonotype. A much larger clone differs by one base, so this may be a read error. The J gene is TRBJ1-1, the V gene TRBV11-2, with a possible D match to TRBD1 (6 bases). CDR3 size: 16 residues. The V and J ends lost 7 bases and 4 bases respectively, with 22 bases between them. Per germline, CDR1 SGHAT and CDR2 FQNNGV. CDR3: CASNPPLAGEATEAFF. The CDR3 DNA reads TGTGCCAGCAACCCCCCGTTGGCAGGGGAAGCCACTGAAGCTTTCTTT. Full variable domain (remainder filled in from reference TRBV11-2 and TRBJ1-1): EAGVAQSPRYKIIEKRQSVAFWCNPISGHATLYWYQQILGQGPKLLIQFQNNGVVDDSQLPKDRFSAERLKGVDSTLKIQPAKLEDSAVYLCASNPPLAGEATEAFFGQGTRLTVV.

The gene calls are TRBV7-3 and TRBJ2-3, with D maybe TRBD2 (6 bases). The V gene lost 5 bases and the J gene lost 2 bases, with 20 bases spanning the gap. The CDR3 extends over 17 amino acids. CDR1 and CDR2 (germline): SGHTA, FQGTGA. For the CDR3, the DNA is TGTGCCAGCAGCACCAAGGTACGGGAGCCGAACACAGATACGCAGTATTTT. It is translated as CASSTKVREPNTDTQYF.

The chain employs TRBV29-1 and TRBJ2-7, with 12 bases aligning to TRBD1. This CDR3 region has 14 residues. V was clipped by 6 bases and J by 4 bases; unmatched bases: 7. CDR1 and CDR2 (germline): SQVTM, ANQGSEA. CDR3 in amino acids: CSVPGDRGLYEQYF. The CDR3, as DNA: TGCAGCGTCCCTGGGGACAGGGGGCTTTACGAGCAGTACTTC.

CDR3: CASSQVGPEVTQYF. In DNA, the CDR3 is TGTGCCAGCAGCCAAGTCGGCCCGGAGGTTACGCAGTATTTT. V and J are TRBV4-2 and TRBJ2-3, with D perhaps TRBD2 (5 bases). CDR1 LGHNA and CDR2 YNFKEQ come from the germline V gene. The CDR3 loop spans 14 amino acids. Trimming removed 1 base from V and 8 bases from J, with 13 bases in between.

This chain uses TRBV6-2 or TRBV6-3 with TRBJ2-7; weak D call: TRBD2 (5 bases). The CDR3 sequence is 15 residues long. Germline loops: CDR1 MNHEY, CDR2 SVGEGT. V dropped 6 bases and J dropped 4 bases, with 19 bases sitting between them. The CDR3 nucleotides read TGTGCCAGCAGCCTCCGGGGTAGCGTTCAATACGAGCAGTACTTC. Its protein product is CASSLRGSVQYEQYF.

The rearrangement uses TRBV19 and TRBJ1-5; a possible D gene is TRBD1 (5 bases). Germline assignment: CDR1 LNHDA and CDR2 SQIVND (reference sequence). Trimming took 5 bases from V and 7 from J, leaving 12 bases between them. CDR3 length: 13 amino acids. CDR3 region: CASSDRQLQPQHF. As DNA, the CDR3 is TGTGCCAGTAGTGATCGACAGCTACAGCCCCAGCATTTT.

The gene calls are TRBV6-2 or TRBV6-3 and TRBJ2-2; D call uncertain. The CDR3 extends over 14 amino acids. The germline gives CDR1 MNHEY, CDR2 SVGEGT. The V end was cut by 2 bases, the J end by 5 bases, with 9 bases between. CDR3 DNA: TGTGCCAGCAGTTACAGGAAACGAACCGGGGAGCTGTTTTTT. Residues: CASSYRKRTGELFF.

V and J are TRBV28 and TRBJ2-2; 16 bases fit TRBD2. Germline V CDR1 and CDR2: MDHEN, SYDVKM. J was trimmed by 3 bases and V by 11 bases; bases with no gene match: 12. The CDR3 loop spans 18 amino acids. The CDR3 sequence: CARAGLAGGPRYTGELFF. DNA for the CDR3: TGTGCCCGCGCGGGACTAGCGGGAGGGCCTAGGTACACCGGGGAGCTGTTTTTT.

In its sample, this clonotype was seen a few times. CDR3 sequence reads: CASGRTVGPYEQYF. Here the CDR3 DNA reads TGTGCCAGCGGCCGAACGGTGGGTCCCTACGAGCAGTACTTC. This chain uses TRBV6-1 with TRBJ2-7, with D uncertain. Germline assignment: CDR1 MNHNS and CDR2 SASEGT. The V gene lost 8 bases and the J gene lost 2 bases, with 16 bases spanning the gap. CDR3 length: 14 amino acids.

The sample holds many counts of this clonotype. The chain couples TRBV7-8 to TRBJ2-7; 7 bases are shared with TRBD1. The CDR3 contains 16 residues. The germline V gene encodes CDR1 SGHVS and CDR2 FQNEAQ. The trim removed 7 bases at V and 0 bases at J, leaving 12 bases unmatched. The CDR3 sequence: CASMSLQGPRSYEQYF. The CDR3 region has the DNA TGTGCCAGCATGTCGCTACAGGGGCCCCGCTCCTACGAGCAGTACTTC.

This clonotype has only a few counts. This chain joins TRBV24-1 and TRBJ2-5; a possible D gene is TRBD1 (6 bases). V was trimmed by 3 bases and J by 3 bases, leaving 16 bases between them. CDR1 and CDR2 (germline): KGHDR, SFDVKD. This CDR3 has 16 residues. The CDR3 region has the DNA TGTGCCACCAGTGATCTACGTGGGGGCCAAAAAGAGACCCAGTACTTC. Residues: CATSDLRGGQKETQYF.

This clonotype was recorded only once. The chain uses TRBV4-1 and TRBJ1-2; 8 nucleotides agree with TRBD1. CDR1 and CDR2 (germline): MGHRA, YSYEKL. CDR3 length equals 15 residues. Germline trimming cut 3 bases from V and 7 bases from J; bases unmatched to any gene: 10. CDR3 protein: CASSHEKGQVGGYTF. The CDR3 nucleotides are TGCGCCAGCAGCCACGAAAAGGGACAGGTCGGTGGCTACACCTTC.

This chain links TRBV19 with TRBJ2-2; no definite D call. Germline CDR1 LNHDA, CDR2 SQIVND (reference sequence). The length of the CDR3 is 16 residues. Trimming left V 5 bases short and J 2 bases short, with 15 bases between. The CDR3 reads CASSHDKGINTGELFF. The DNA for the CDR3 is TGTGCCAGTAGTCACGACAAGGGAATCAACACCGGGGAGCTGTTTTTT. Full variable domain (missing parts from reference TRBV19 and TRBJ2-2): DGGITQSPKYLFRKEGQNVTLSCEQNLNHDAMYWYRQDPGQGLRLIYYSQIVNDFQKGDIAEGYSVSREKKESFPLTVTSAQKNPTAFYLCASSHDKGINTGELFFGEGSRLTVL.

In its sample, this clonotype was seen a few times. The V gene is TRBV7-9, the J gene TRBJ2-1; 9 bases are a match to TRBD2. Germline CDR1 is SEHNR and CDR2 is FQNEAQ (reference sequence). V shed 1 base, J shed 6 bases, and the junction held 10 bases outside the gene matches. The CDR3 is made up of 17 amino acids. CDR3 loop: CASSLEEWGGGVNEQFF. CDR3 sequence (DNA): TGTGCCAGCAGCTTAGAAGAATGGGGCGGGGGGGTCAATGAGCAGTTCTTC.

V is TRBV15 and J is TRBJ2-1, with D perhaps matching TRBD2 (5 bases). V gave up 8 bases and J gave up 5 bases, with 7 bases separating them. This CDR3 is 11 amino acids long. Germline values: CDR1 LNHNV, CDR2 YYDKDF (reference sequence). CDR3 nucleotides: TGTGCCACCGGACTCCACAATGAGCAGTTCTTC. This codes for CATGLHNEQFF.

This clonotype was counted at least ten times. The chain carries TRBV12-3 or TRBV12-4 and TRBJ2-2, with 14 bases lining up with TRBD2. There are 19 residues in the CDR3. The junction had 14 bases not matched to a gene; V was cut back by 4 bases and J by 7 bases. CDR3 DNA sequence: TGTGCCAGCAGTTCGGCCTCGGGACTAGCGGGAGTTTATGTCGGGGAGCTGTTTTTT. Encoded protein: CASSSASGLAGVYVGELFF.

There are a few counts of this clonotype. The chain employs TRBV4-1 and TRBJ2-7; a possible D gene is TRBD1 (7 bases). The CDR3 consists of 15 residues. Per the germline V gene, CDR1 is MGHRA and CDR2 is YSYEKL. V lost 0 bases to trimming and J lost 6 bases, with 15 bases between them. Here the CDR3 DNA reads TGCGCCAGCAGCCAAGACTCTACCCAGGGGGGCGAGCAGTACTTC. This codes for CASSQDSTQGGEQYF.

On this clonotype: One end of the junction varies from germline; a read error may be responsible. The V and J genes are TRBV27 and TRBJ2-2, with 12 nucleotides matching TRBD2. CDR1 is MNHEY, CDR2 SMNVEV, per germline (reference sequence). The CDR3 runs to 16 residues. The CDR3 is CAGSSSGLAGTGELFF. The DNA for the CDR3 is TGTGCCGGCAGTTCCTCCGGACTAGCGGGAACCGGGGAGCTGTTTTTT.

This clonotype has only one observation. The V and J genes are TRBV28 and TRBJ2-2, with 10 bases that match TRBD1. CDR1 is MDHEN and CDR2 is SYDVKM in the germline V gene. There are 22 residues in the CDR3. The V and J ends lost 0 bases and 4 bases, in that order; junction bases with no gene match: 20. CDR3 in amino acids: CASSLWGLWGDRGQYGTGELFF. For the CDR3, the DNA is TGTGCCAGCAGTTTATGGGGCTTGTGGGGAGACAGGGGGCAGTACGGCACCGGGGAGCTGTTTTTT.